Described below is a single T cell receptor beta chain sequence and its context. Its antigen remains unidentified. Germline CDR1 SQVTM, CDR2 ANQGSEA. Deletions cut 6 bases from V and 7 bases from J, with 18 bases between. The CDR3 has 13 amino acids. TCRdb itself ran the 5' RACE reads through MiXCR, one entry per CDR3 protein. There are some 440,000 distinct CDR3 sequences in the sample; roughly 25% occur only once, and approximately 13% lies in the top ten. The data were taken from a study of T-cell memory formation after mild COVID-19. The study's findings and limits: Shrinking CD4+ clones resided mostly in CM and EM, and CD8+ ones in EMRA. Still unconfirmed is whether the second-wave clones peaking on day 37 recognized SARS-CoV-2.

Sequencing was done on a sample of PBMCs or a T cell subset sorted from them (not recorded which). This chain uses TRBV29-1 with TRBJ1-1, with D tentatively TRBD1 (5 bases). The sequence was collected from an adult woman who had mild COVID-19 (a few samples of this study predate the infection). Cell type and time point are not known. In DNA form, the CDR3 reads TGCAGCGTCACGCCACCGGGACCGCATGAAGCTTTCTTT. Protein: CSVTPPGPHEAFF. Using reference TRBV29-1 and TRBJ1-1 for the parts outside the CDR3, the full variable domain is SAVISQKPSRDICQRGTSLTIQCQVDSQVTMMFWYRQQPGQSLTLIATANQGSEATYESGFVIDKFPISRPNLTFSTLTVSNMSPEDSSIYLCSVTPPGPHEAFFGQGTRLTVV.